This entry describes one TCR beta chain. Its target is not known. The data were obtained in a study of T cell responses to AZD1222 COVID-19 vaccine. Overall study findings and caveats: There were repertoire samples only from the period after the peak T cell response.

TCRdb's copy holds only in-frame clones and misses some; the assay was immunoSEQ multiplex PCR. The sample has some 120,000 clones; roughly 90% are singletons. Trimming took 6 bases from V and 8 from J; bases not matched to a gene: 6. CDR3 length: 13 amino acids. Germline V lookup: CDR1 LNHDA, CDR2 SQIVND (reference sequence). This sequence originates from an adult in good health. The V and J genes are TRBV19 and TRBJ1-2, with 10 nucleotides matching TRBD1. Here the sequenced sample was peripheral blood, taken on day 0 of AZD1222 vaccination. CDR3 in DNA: TGTGCCAGTAGAGACCGGGACAGGGGAGGCTACACCTTC. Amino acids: CASRDRDRGGYTF. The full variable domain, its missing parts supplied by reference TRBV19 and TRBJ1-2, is DGGITQSPKYLFRKEGQNVTLSCEQNLNHDAMYWYRQDPGQGLRLIYYSQIVNDFQKGDIAEGYSVSREKKESFPLTVTSAQKNPTAFYLCASRDRDRGGYTFGSGTRLTVV.